In this sample, the clone carrying this TCR beta chain turned up many times. What it binds is not known. TCRdb fed the 5' RACE reads into MiXCR, producing one record per CDR3 protein. The table has a few hundred thousand distinct CDR3 sequences, 12% seen once; the top ten hold approximately 6.3%. This entry is derived from a study of CD8 T cells in ankylosing spondylitis. CDR1 is DFQATT and CDR2 is SNEGSKA in the germline V gene (reference sequence). J was trimmed by 4 bases and V by 3 bases; bases with no gene match: 8. This CDR3 spans 15 amino acids. General study results and limits: Apparently characteristic of ankylosing spondylitis blood was a TCR beta motif (under ten highly homologous variants).

The rearrangement joins TRBV20-1 to TRBJ2-1, with 8 bases matching TRBD1. The specimen was blood, either unsorted or a sorted T cell fraction (not recorded which). This receptor was taken from a male donor with ankylosing spondylitis. CDR3 protein: CSASQGAPYYNEQFF. CDR3 nucleotide sequence: TGCAGTGCTAGCCAGGGGGCGCCGTATTACAATGAGCAGTTCTTC.